These T cell receptor beta chains were read from a single sample in a study of blood T cell repertoires in COVID-19. TCRdb's copy holds only in-frame clones and misses some; the assay was immunoSEQ multiplex PCR. This table has approximately 250,000 clones, around 80% appearing once. Sequencing used PBMCs or T cells enriched from blood (not recorded which). The receptor set was obtained from a man aged 30-40 years with acute COVID-19. Each CDR3 is given with its conserved first and last residue. The D gene is left open where the match is weak. Size is stated for part of the rows, as once, few or many counts, or as a class when the clone is expanded.

TGTGCCAGCAGACTCCCCGGGACAGGGATGTATGGCTACACCTTC | CASRLPGTGMYGYTF | TRBD1 | TRBJ1-2 | TRBV28 | .
TGTGCCACCAGCAGGGACTGGGACTATGGCTACACCTTC | CATSRDWDYGYTF | . | TRBJ1-2 | TRBV15 | .
TGCAGCGTTGACAGGGTGAACACTGAAGCTTTCTTT | CSVDRVNTEAFF | . | TRBJ1-1 | TRBV29-1 | .
TGCGCCAGCAGTGGACTAGCGGGGACCTACAATGAGCAGTTCTTC | CASSGLAGTYNEQFF | TRBD2 | TRBJ2-1 | TRBV10-2 | .
TGTGCCAGCAGTGACAGCGCAGGCAATCAGCCCCAGCATTTT | CASSDSAGNQPQHF | . | TRBJ1-5 | TRBV6-1 | .
TGTGCCAGCAGTCCAAGACAGGGGCTGAACACTGAAGCTTTCTTT | CASSPRQGLNTEAFF | TRBD1 | TRBJ1-1 | TRBV28 | .
TGTGCCAGCACCCCACTTCTAGGGGCCGGTCAGCCCCAGCATTTT | CASTPLLGAGQPQHF | . | TRBJ1-5 | TRBV28 | .
TGTGCCAGCAGCTTGGAGACAGGGGAAGGAAACATTCAGTACTTC | CASSLETGEGNIQYF | TRBD1 | TRBJ2-4 | TRBV7-2 | .
TGTGCCAGCAAAACACAGGGAGAGTTTACCTCACTGTTTTTT | CASKTQGEFTSLFF | . | TRBJ1-4 | TRBV6-6 | .
TGTGCCAGTAGTATACATGCTTTGGAGTCTTTTTATGGCTACACCTTC | CASSIHALESFYGYTF | . | TRBJ1-2 | TRBV19 | .
TGTGCCTGGATGTTGGGGGCAGGTTCACCCCTCCACTTT | CAWMLGAGSPLHF | . | TRBJ1-6 | TRBV30 | .
TGTGCCAGCAGTTCCGGGACAGGGTACACTAATGAAAAACTGTTTTTT | CASSSGTGYTNEKLFF | TRBD1 | TRBJ1-4 | TRBV28 | .
TGTGCCACCAGTTGGGGGGGTACGCAGTATTTT | CATSWGGTQYF | TRBD2 | TRBJ2-3 | TRBV24-1 | .
TGTGCCAGCCTAGGACAGATGAAGGCCTCTGGAAACACCATATATTTT | CASLGQMKASGNTIYF | . | TRBJ1-3 | TRBV7-3 | .
TGTGCCAGCAGCACTCACAGGGGGCAAAATCCTTTGCCCGGGGAGCTGTTTTTT | CASSTHRGQNPLPGELFF | TRBD1 | TRBJ2-2 | TRBV7-6 | .
TGTGCCAGCAGCCAAGGCAGGGGCACTGAAGCTTTCTTT | CASSQGRGTEAFF | . | TRBJ1-1 | TRBV3-1/TRBV3-2 | few
TGTGCCAGCAGCCGTTTGAACGGGGGGCCAGATGAGCAGTTCTTC | CASSRLNGGPDEQFF | . | TRBJ2-1 | TRBV6-5 | .
TGTGCCAGCAGCTTAACTAGCGGGAGTGTAAGAGAGCAGTTCTTC | CASSLTSGSVREQFF | TRBD2 | TRBJ2-1 | TRBV7-2 | few
TGTGCCAGCAGCTTAGGCGCCCTCACTGAAGCTTTCTTT | CASSLGALTEAFF | . | TRBJ1-1 | TRBV11-2 | .
TGTGCCAGCAGCTTCGGACAGGACCGCTATGGCTACACCTTC | CASSFGQDRYGYTF | TRBD1 | TRBJ1-2 | TRBV7-8 | .
TGTGCCAGCTCCCCGGGGGGCTATGGCTACACCTTC | CASSPGGYGYTF | . | TRBJ1-2 | TRBV18 | .
TGCGCCAGCAGTGTAGGGGAGGGAAACATTCAGTACTTC | CASSVGEGNIQYF | TRBD2 | TRBJ2-4 | TRBV10-1 | .
TGTGCCAGCAGCTCGGATCAATACAGGGTCGGAGGGCAGTTCTTC | CASSSDQYRVGGQFF | . | TRBJ2-1 | TRBV21-1 | .
TGTGCCAGCAGCGCAAGGCGGGGAAACTATGGCTACACCTTC | CASSARRGNYGYTF | . | TRBJ1-2 | TRBV11-2 | .
TGTGCCAGCAAGCACAGGGGCAATCAGCCCCAGCATTTT | CASKHRGNQPQHF | . | TRBJ1-5 | TRBV6-5 | .
TGCGCCAGCAGGTCAGGGGGACTCTATGGCTACACCTTC | CASRSGGLYGYTF | TRBD1 | TRBJ1-2 | TRBV5-1 | .
TGCAGCGTGGGACAAGTTGGAAACACCATATATTTT | CSVGQVGNTIYF | . | TRBJ1-3 | TRBV29-1 | .
TGTGCCAGCAGCCAACTTACGGGACAGGGGAACGGTAATGAAAAACTGTTTTTT | CASSQLTGQGNGNEKLFF | TRBD1 | TRBJ1-4 | TRBV4-2 | many
TGTGCCAGCAGTGAAAACCTAGCGGGGGGGTCGGATGAGCAGTTCTTC | CASSENLAGGSDEQFF | TRBD2 | TRBJ2-1 | TRBV6-1 | .
TGTGCCAGCACCCGCCCCCAGGGTAACTATGGCTACACCTTC | CASTRPQGNYGYTF | . | TRBJ1-2 | TRBV5-5 | once
TGTGCCAGCAGCCAACTCGGGACAGCCGTCTCTGGAAACACCATATATTTT | CASSQLGTAVSGNTIYF | TRBD1 | TRBJ1-3 | TRBV3-1/TRBV3-2 | .
TGCAGCGTTGAAGACGGGGGGAAGGAGCTGTTTTTT | CSVEDGGKELFF | TRBD2 | TRBJ2-2 | TRBV29-1 | .
TGTGCCAGCAGACGAAGGGGACAGCTCACAGATACGCAGTATTTT | CASRRRGQLTDTQYF | TRBD1 | TRBJ2-3 | TRBV3-1/TRBV3-2 | once
TGTGCCAGCTCACCTCAGGGCCGCAATCAGCCCCAGCATTTT | CASSPQGRNQPQHF | . | TRBJ1-5 | TRBV18 | few
TGTGCCAGCAGCCGACAGGGACAGGCTAATGAAAAACTGTTTTTT | CASSRQGQANEKLFF | TRBD1 | TRBJ1-4 | TRBV7-8 | .